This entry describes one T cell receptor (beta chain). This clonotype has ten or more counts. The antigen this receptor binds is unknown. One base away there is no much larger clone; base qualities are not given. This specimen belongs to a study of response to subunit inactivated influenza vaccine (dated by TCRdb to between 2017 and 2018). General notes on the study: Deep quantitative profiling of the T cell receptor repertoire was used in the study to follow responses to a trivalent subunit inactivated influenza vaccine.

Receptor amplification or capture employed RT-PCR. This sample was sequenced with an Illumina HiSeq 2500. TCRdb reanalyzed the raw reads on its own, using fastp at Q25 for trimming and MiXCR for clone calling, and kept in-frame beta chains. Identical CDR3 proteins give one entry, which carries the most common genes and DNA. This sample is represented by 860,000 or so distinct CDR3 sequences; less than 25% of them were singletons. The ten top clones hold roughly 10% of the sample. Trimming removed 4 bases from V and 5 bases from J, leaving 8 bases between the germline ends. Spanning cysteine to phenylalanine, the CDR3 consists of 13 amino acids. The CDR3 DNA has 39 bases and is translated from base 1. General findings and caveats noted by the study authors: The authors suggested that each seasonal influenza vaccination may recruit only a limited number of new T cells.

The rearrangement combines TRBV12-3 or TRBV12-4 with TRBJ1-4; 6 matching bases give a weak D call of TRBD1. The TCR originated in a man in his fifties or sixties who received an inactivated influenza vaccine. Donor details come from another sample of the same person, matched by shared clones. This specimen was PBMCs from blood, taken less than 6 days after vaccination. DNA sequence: TGTGCCAGCAGTTCCGGACAGAATGAAAAACTGTTTTTT. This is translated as CASSSGQNEKLFF.